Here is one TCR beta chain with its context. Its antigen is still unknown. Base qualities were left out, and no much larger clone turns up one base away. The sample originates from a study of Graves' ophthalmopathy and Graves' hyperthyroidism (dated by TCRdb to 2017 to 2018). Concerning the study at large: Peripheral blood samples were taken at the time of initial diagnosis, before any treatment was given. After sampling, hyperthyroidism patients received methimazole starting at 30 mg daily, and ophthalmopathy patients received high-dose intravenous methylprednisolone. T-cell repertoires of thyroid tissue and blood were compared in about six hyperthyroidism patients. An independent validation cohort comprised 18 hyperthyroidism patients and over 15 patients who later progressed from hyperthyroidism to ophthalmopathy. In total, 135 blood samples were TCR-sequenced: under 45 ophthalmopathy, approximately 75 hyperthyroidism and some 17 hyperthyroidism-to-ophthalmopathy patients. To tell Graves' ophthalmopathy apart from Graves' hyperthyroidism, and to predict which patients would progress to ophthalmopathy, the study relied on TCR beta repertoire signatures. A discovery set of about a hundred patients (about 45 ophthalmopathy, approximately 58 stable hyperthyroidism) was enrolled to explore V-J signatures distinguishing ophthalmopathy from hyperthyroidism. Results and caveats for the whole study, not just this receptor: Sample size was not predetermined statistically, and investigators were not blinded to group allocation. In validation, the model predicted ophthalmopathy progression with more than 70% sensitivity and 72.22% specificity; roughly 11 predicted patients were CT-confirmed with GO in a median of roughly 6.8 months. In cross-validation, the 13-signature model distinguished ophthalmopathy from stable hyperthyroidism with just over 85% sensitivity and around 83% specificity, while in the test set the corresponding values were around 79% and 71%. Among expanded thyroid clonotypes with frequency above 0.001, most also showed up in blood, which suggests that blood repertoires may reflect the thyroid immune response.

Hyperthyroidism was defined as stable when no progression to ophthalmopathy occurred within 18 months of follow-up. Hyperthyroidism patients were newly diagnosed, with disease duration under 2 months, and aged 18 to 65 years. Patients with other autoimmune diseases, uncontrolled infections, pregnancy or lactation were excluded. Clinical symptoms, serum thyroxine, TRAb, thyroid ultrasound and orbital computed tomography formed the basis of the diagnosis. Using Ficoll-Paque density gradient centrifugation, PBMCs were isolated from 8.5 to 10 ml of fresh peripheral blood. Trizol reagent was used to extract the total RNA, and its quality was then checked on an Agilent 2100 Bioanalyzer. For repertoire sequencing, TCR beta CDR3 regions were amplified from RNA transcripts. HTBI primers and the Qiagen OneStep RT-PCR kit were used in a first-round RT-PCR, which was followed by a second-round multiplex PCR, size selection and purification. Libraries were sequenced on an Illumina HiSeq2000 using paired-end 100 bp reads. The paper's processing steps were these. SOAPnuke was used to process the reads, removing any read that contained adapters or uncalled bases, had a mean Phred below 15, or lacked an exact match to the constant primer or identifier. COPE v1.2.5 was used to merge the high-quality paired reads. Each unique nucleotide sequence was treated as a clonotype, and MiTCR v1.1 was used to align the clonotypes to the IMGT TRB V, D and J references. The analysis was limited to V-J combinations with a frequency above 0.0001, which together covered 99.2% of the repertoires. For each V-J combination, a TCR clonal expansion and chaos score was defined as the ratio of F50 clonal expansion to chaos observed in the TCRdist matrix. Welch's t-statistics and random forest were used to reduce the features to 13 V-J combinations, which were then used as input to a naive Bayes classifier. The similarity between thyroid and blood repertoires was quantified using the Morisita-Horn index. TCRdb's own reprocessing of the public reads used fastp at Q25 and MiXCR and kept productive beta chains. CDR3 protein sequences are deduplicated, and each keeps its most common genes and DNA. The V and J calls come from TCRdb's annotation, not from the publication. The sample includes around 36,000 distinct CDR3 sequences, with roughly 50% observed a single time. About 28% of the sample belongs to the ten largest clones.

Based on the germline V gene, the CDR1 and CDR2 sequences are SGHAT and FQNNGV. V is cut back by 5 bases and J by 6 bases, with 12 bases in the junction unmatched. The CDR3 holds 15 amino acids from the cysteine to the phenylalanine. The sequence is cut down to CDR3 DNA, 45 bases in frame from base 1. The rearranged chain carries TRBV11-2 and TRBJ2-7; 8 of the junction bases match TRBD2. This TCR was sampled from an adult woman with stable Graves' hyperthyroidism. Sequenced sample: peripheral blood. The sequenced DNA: TGTGCCAGCAGCCAAGAAGCAGCGGGAGCGGGCGAGCAGTACTTC. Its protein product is CASSQEAAGAGEQYF.